The 2 T cell receptor beta chains in this list originate from one sample, sequenced in a study of regulatory T cells in long-lasting Graves disease. Documented time point: persistent/refractory GD, antithyroid drugs over 5 years with positive TRAb. RNA isolated from PBMCs was used to make the TCR library. iRepertoire HTBI primers and Arm-PCR of CDR3 regions built TCR beta libraries. MiXCR, run by TCRdb on the multiplex PCR reads, gives a single entry per CDR3 protein. The sample lists about half a million distinct CDR3 sequences; 20% to 25% were seen once. Material: peripheral blood mononuclear cells (PBMCs), obtained when the disease was refractory, from a patient treated with antithyroid drugs. The source is a female donor with Graves disease.

The rearrangement joins TRBV6-2 or TRBV6-3 to TRBJ1-1, with TRBD1 identical over 7 bases. J lost 0 bases, V lost 6 bases, and 7 bases had no gene match. CDR3 length: 15 amino acids. The germline CDR1 and CDR2 sequences are MNHEY and SVGEGT. The chain's CDR3 is CASSPIDRVNTEAFF. The CDR3 DNA reads TGTGCCAGCAGCCCCATTGACAGGGTGAACACTGAAGCTTTCTTT.

Comment on this clonotype: The CDR3 ends on some other residue instead of the conserved phenylalanine or tryptophan, so this is likely a read error. The chain couples TRBV24-1 to TRBJ1-4; no clear D. Trimming left V 5 bases short and J 7 bases short, with 10 bases between. Looked up from germline, CDR1 is KGHDR and CDR2 is SFDVKD. The CDR3 has 13 amino acids. The CDR3 loop reads CATSGEDGEKLFS. DNA of the CDR3: TGTGCCACCAGTGGGGAAGACGGTGAAAAACTGTTTTCT.